The 29 T cell receptor beta chains presented below share a single source sample, sequenced in a study of blood T cell repertoires in COVID-19. TCRdb's copy holds only in-frame clones and misses some; the assay was immunoSEQ multiplex PCR. This repertoire shows some 150,000 clones, 80% found once; its top ten account for roughly 0.58%. Sequencing was done on a sample of peripheral blood. The receptors stem from a man aged 60-69 years with acute or convalescent COVID-19.

This rearrangement joins TRBV10-2 to TRBJ2-3, with D perhaps matching TRBD2 (7 bases). The germline V gene has CDR1 WSHSY and CDR2 SAAADI. The CDR3 is 15 amino acids. V was shortened by 7 bases and J by 2 bases, with 16 bases between the two germline ends. CDR3 nucleotide sequence: TGCGCCAGCAAAGTCACGGGGGGCCTCACAGATACGCAGTATTTT. Translation: CASKVTGGLTDTQYF.

The chain carries TRBV7-2 and TRBJ1-2; the match to TRBD1 covers 7 bases. Germline lookup yields CDR1 SGHTA and CDR2 FQGNSA. The ends lost 0 bases at V and 4 bases at J; junction bases unmatched: 2. This CDR3 has 14 residues. The CDR3 protein is CASSLARTGYGYTF. The CDR3 nucleotides read TGTGCCAGCAGCTTAGCGCGGACAGGCTATGGCTACACCTTC. The whole variable domain, remainder taken from reference TRBV7-2 and TRBJ1-2, is GAGVSQSPSNKVTEKGKDVELRCDPISGHTALYWYRQSLGQGLEFLIYFQGNSAPDKSGLPSDRFSAERTGGSVSTLTIQRTQQEDSAVYLCASSLARTGYGYTFGSGTRLTVV.

This chain links TRBV18 with TRBJ2-3; TRBD1 might be the D (6 bases). CDR3 size: 15 residues. Germline values: CDR1 KGHSH, CDR2 LQKENI. Between the trimmed V and J ends, which lost 6 bases and 1 base, there was a span of 14 bases. DNA for the CDR3: TGTGCCAGCTCCGTTAGCAGGGGCGGCACAGATACGCAGTATTTT. Translating gives CASSVSRGGTDTQYF.

This clone was seen only once. The chain joins TRBV18 to TRBJ2-4; D ambiguous. Trimming took off 3 bases at V and 4 bases at J, with 7 bases between the two ends. The CDR3 is made up of 13 amino acids. Germline CDR1 reads KGHSH; CDR2 reads LQKENI. DNA of the CDR3: TGTGCCAGCTCACCGTCTCAGAAAAACATTCAGTACTTC. This gives the protein CASSPSQKNIQYF.

The chain recombines TRBV27 with TRBJ1-2, with no clear D. The ends were cut back, 0 bases at V and 8 bases at J, with 19 bases in the middle. Germline V CDR1 and CDR2: MNHEY, SMNVEV (reference sequence). The CDR3 length is 16 residues. CDR3 sequence reads: CASSLSWATGEKGYTF. Here the CDR3 DNA reads TGTGCCAGCAGTTTATCGTGGGCTACTGGCGAGAAGGGCTACACCTTC.

This rearrangement joins TRBV29-1 to TRBJ2-3; the D gene is possibly TRBD1 (6 bases). The CDR3 extends over 13 amino acids. Germline-derived CDR1 and CDR2 are SQVTM and ANQGSEA. Trimming removed 6 bases from V and 6 bases from J, with 16 bases in between. The CDR3 nucleotides are TGCAGCGTGGCCAGGGGAGTGGAGGATACGCAGTATTTT. Protein sequence: CSVARGVEDTQYF.

The count of this clone is one. The rearrangement uses TRBV11-2 and TRBJ2-1, with D possibly TRBD1 on 6 matching bases. V lost 5 bases, J lost 4 bases, and 9 bases lay in between. The germline gives CDR1 SGHAT, CDR2 FQNNGV. The CDR3 consists of 13 residues. CDR3 DNA sequence: TGTGCCAGCAGCCTGGGACAATACAATGAGCAGTTCTTC. Translated: CASSLGQYNEQFF.

This clone was counted a single time. This chain uses TRBV7-9 with TRBJ2-3; the D is unclear. The CDR3 loop spans 11 amino acids. Looked up from germline, CDR1 is SEHNR and CDR2 is FQNEAQ (reference sequence). V lost 5 bases, J lost 7 bases, and 7 bases lay in between. CDR3: CASSAQNTQYF. The CDR3 bases are TGTGCCAGCAGCGCCCAGAATACGCAGTATTTT.

The CDR3 nucleotides are TGTGCCAGCTCAACAGGGCCCCACGAGCAGTACTTC. Translated, it gives CASSTGPHEQYF. This chain uses TRBV18 with TRBJ2-7, with D perhaps TRBD1 (6 bases). This CDR3 region has 12 residues. The ends were cut back, 5 bases at V and 5 bases at J, with 10 bases in the middle. CDR1 is KGHSH and CDR2 is LQKENI in the germline V gene.

The chain couples TRBV7-9 to TRBJ2-7; a weak D match, TRBD1 (6 bases). Germline values: CDR1 SEHNR, CDR2 FQNEAQ (reference sequence). The CDR3 is 15 amino acids. V gave up 3 bases and J gave up 2 bases, with 14 bases separating them. CDR3 coding DNA: TGTGCCAGCAGCTTCGGGACACCGGTACCCTACGAGCAGTACTTC. Its translation: CASSFGTPVPYEQYF.

J is TRBJ1-1 and V is TRBV7-2, with 9 bases matching TRBD1. Germline CDR1 reads SGHTA; CDR2 reads FQGNSA. Losses at the gene ends were 5 bases for V and 10 bases for J; bases not matched to a gene: 14. The CDR3 is 15 residues long. CDR3 sequence: CASSQATGTGSVAFF. The CDR3 DNA reads TGTGCCAGCAGCCAGGCGACCGGGACAGGGTCGGTAGCTTTCTTT. The full variable domain, in which reference TRBV7-2 and TRBJ1-1 provide the parts outside the CDR3, is GAGVSQSPSNKVTEKGKDVELRCDPISGHTALYWYRQSLGQGLEFLIYFQGNSAPDKSGLPSDRFSAERTGGSVSTLTIQRTQQEDSAVYLCASSQATGTGSVAFFGQGTRLTVV.

The rearrangement links TRBV12-3 or TRBV12-4 to TRBJ1-2; D gene ambiguous. Trimming took 2 bases from V and 8 from J, leaving 12 bases between them. This CDR3 is built from 13 residues. In DNA, the CDR3 is TGTGCCAGCAGTTTACAGGTCCTCGAGGGCTACACCTTC. As protein: CASSLQVLEGYTF.

J is TRBJ2-1 and V is TRBV3-1 (or the pseudogene TRBV3-2); 9 nucleotides align to TRBD2. V lost 5 bases, J lost 5 bases, and 4 bases stayed unmatched. This CDR3 region has 14 residues. CDR1 and CDR2 (germline): LGHDT, YNNKEL (reference sequence). As DNA, the CDR3 is TGTGCCAGCAGCTCCTTAGCGGGGGACAATGAGCAGTTCTTC. As protein: CASSSLAGDNEQFF.

The chain employs TRBV5-4 and TRBJ1-1; 9 bases fit TRBD1. V shed 4 bases and J 1 base; nucleotides not matched to a gene: 5. CDR1 SGHNT and CDR2 YYREEE come from the germline V gene (reference sequence). The CDR3 totals 15 residues. The DNA of the CDR3 is TGTGCCAGCAGCGCAGCACAGGGGGCGAACACTGAAGCTTTCTTT. Translating it yields CASSAAQGANTEAFF.

This rearrangement joins TRBV5-4 to TRBJ1-1; D gene ambiguous. This CDR3 contains 15 residues. V gave up 5 bases and J gave up 4 bases, with 18 bases separating them. Germline CDR1 and CDR2: SGHNT and YYREEE (reference sequence). This chain's CDR3 is CASRPPNAGSTEAFF. The CDR3 nucleotides read TGTGCCAGCAGGCCACCTAATGCGGGGAGCACTGAAGCTTTCTTT.

The rearrangement joins TRBV5-4 to TRBJ1-2, with TRBD1 matching over 7 bases. J was trimmed by 2 bases and V by 4 bases; bases with no gene match: 5. The CDR3 runs 14 residues. Per germline, CDR1 SGHNT and CDR2 YYREEE (reference sequence). DNA for the CDR3: TGTGCCAGCAGCCCCAGGGGACAGAACTATGGCTACACCTTC. Protein product: CASSPRGQNYGYTF.

This clone occurred a few times. The chain is built from TRBV5-1 and TRBJ1-1; 9 positions match TRBD1. After removal of 4 bases from V and 1 base from J, the junction contained 2 bases not matched to a gene. There are 14 residues in the CDR3. Germline V CDR1 and CDR2: SGHRS, YFSETQ. The CDR3 is CASSPDRGNTEAFF. The CDR3, as DNA: TGCGCCAGCAGCCCGGACAGGGGGAACACTGAAGCTTTCTTT.

This clone showed up just once. This chain uses TRBV4-1 with TRBJ2-7; 11 positions agree with TRBD2. The CDR3 totals 15 residues. Trimming cost V 4 bases and J 2 bases; bases outside gene matches: 4. Germline V gives CDR1 MGHRA, CDR2 YSYEKL. CDR3 amino acids: CASSLTSGVAYEQYF. CDR3 DNA: TGCGCCAGCAGCCTGACTAGCGGGGTCGCCTACGAGCAGTACTTC.

V and J are TRBV28 and TRBJ2-7; D is perhaps TRBD2 (6 bases). V shed 4 bases and J shed 5 bases, with 12 bases lying between them. This CDR3 has 13 residues. CDR1 and CDR2 from the germline V gene are MDHEN and SYDVKM. The CDR3 DNA reads as TGTGCCAGCAGTTCGGGCGCGGGGAACGAGCAGTACTTC. It specifies CASSSGAGNEQYF.

The CDR3: CASSPRLARLVGKNIQYF. The CDR3 DNA is TGTGCCAGCTCACCCCGACTAGCGAGACTAGTAGGCAAAAACATTCAGTACTTC. The rearrangement uses TRBV2 and TRBJ2-4; TRBD2 aligns across 8 bases. Per germline, CDR1 SNHLY and CDR2 FYNNEI. CDR3 length: 18 amino acids. V dropped 8 bases and J dropped 3; count of bases not matched to a gene: 18.

J is TRBJ1-2 and V is TRBV6-6; a weak D match, TRBD1 (5 bases). Germline values: CDR1 MNHNY, CDR2 SVGAGI (reference sequence). Deletions cut 6 bases from V and 8 bases from J, with 19 bases between. The CDR3 has 14 residues. The CDR3 spells CASRPPEGTRGYTF. Written as DNA, the CDR3 is TGTGCCAGCAGACCCCCGGAGGGGACTAGGGGCTACACCTTC.

At least ten counts were recorded for this clone. The J gene is TRBJ1-1, the V gene TRBV5-6; tentatively, D is TRBD1 (6 bases). V was pared by 2 bases and J by 1 base, with 6 bases between. Germline assignment: CDR1 SGHDT and CDR2 YYEEEE. The CDR3 extends over 13 amino acids. DNA of the CDR3: TGTGCCAGCAGCTTACAGGGGAACACTGAAGCTTTCTTT. It yields the protein CASSLQGNTEAFF.

CDR3: CASSSPDGLNSPLHF. CDR3 in DNA: TGTGCCAGCAGCTCCCCTGATGGACTAAATTCACCCCTCCACTTT. V gene TRBV11-1 combines with J gene TRBJ1-6; no reliable D call. The CDR3 totals 15 residues. Germline-derived CDR1 and CDR2 are SGHAT and FQDESV (reference sequence). Trimming pared 4 bases from V and 7 bases from J, leaving 14 bases between.

The genes are TRBV4-1 and TRBJ2-7; TRBD1 aligns across 8 bases. Germline assignment: CDR1 MGHRA and CDR2 YSYEKL. The CDR3 totals 15 residues. With V trimmed by 6 bases and J by 7 bases, 14 bases remained unmatched. This CDR3 is CASRSWGQAAGEQYF. The DNA for the CDR3 is TGCGCCAGCAGGTCATGGGGACAGGCTGCGGGGGAGCAGTACTTC.

This clone showed up just once. The V gene is TRBV7-2, the J gene TRBJ1-3; the D is unclear. The CDR3 is 13 residues long. Germline CDR1 reads SGHTA; CDR2 reads FQGNSA. Trimming took 1 base from V and 14 from J, leaving 15 bases between them. CDR3 in amino acids: CASSLEGLGGLYF. The CDR3 DNA reads as TGTGCCAGCAGCTTAGAGGGCTTAGGAGGATTATATTTT.

This clone was seen once. The J gene is TRBJ1-1, the V gene TRBV9; maybe TRBD1 (6 bases). This CDR3 spans 12 amino acids. In germline, CDR1 is SGDLS, CDR2 YYNGEE. The V and J ends lost 3 bases and 8 bases respectively, with 11 bases between them. The CDR3 coding sequence is TGTGCCAGCAGCGATCAGGGGCTAGAAGCTTTCTTT. It codes for CASSDQGLEAFF.

The gene calls are TRBV2 and TRBJ2-4, with 8 bases identical to TRBD1. The germline CDR1 and CDR2 sequences are SNHLY and FYNNEI. CDR3 length equals 15 residues. Trimming took 3 bases from V and 1 from J; bases not matched to a gene: 2. The CDR3 loop reads CASSEQGAAKNIQYF. In nucleotides, the CDR3 is TGTGCCAGCAGTGAGCAGGGGGCGGCCAAAAACATTCAGTACTTC.

This clone was seen only a few times. The CDR3 DNA sequence: TGCGCCAGCAGTGAGGAGCGCACCGGGGAGCTGTTTTTT. Protein: CASSEERTGELFF. V is TRBV10-2 and J is TRBJ2-2; no clear D gene. V was pared by 2 bases and J by 4 bases, with 5 bases between. This CDR3 spans 13 amino acids. From germline, CDR1 is WSHSY and CDR2 SAAADI.

The chain carries TRBV6-2 or TRBV6-3 and TRBJ1-6; D is unclear. The germline CDR1 and CDR2 sequences are MNHEY and SVGEGT. V was pared by 6 bases and J by 10 bases, with 10 bases between. The CDR3 has 12 amino acids. The CDR3 DNA follows: TGTGCCAGCAGCGCCCCGAGCTCACCCCTCCACTTT. This codes for CASSAPSSPLHF.